Here is one TCR beta chain with its context. The data were obtained in a study of blood T cell repertoires in COVID-19. Looking at the study overall: Samples representing acute and convalescent COVID-19 were sourced from the United States, Italy and Spain.

Produced via immunoSEQ multiplex PCR; TCRdb's table is partial and in-frame only. The sample shows about 180,000 clones, 84% of them seen only once. Allocation to cohorts depended on clinical history reported by the participants. Recovery among Cohort 3 donors was established by two negative PCRs, clearance, or symptom resolution. This CDR3 spans 18 amino acids. With 4 bases clipped from V and 2 bases from J, the junction kept 10 bases outside the gene matches. The germline CDR1 and CDR2 sequences are SGHRS and YFSETQ. This chain uses TRBV5-1 with TRBJ2-6; 9 bases are shared with TRBD1. The clonotype originates from a man aged 50 to 59 who had recovered from COVID-19. Sequencing was carried out using PBMCs or T cells enriched from blood (not recorded which). Here the CDR3 reads CASSPGPGQGAGANVLTF. The DNA for the CDR3 is TGCGCCAGCAGCCCGGGCCCGGGACAGGGTGCTGGGGCCAACGTCCTGACTTTC.